The sequence of this TCR beta chain was determined in a study of identical twins. General observations from the study: Interpretation of the results relied on cross-sectional statistical analysis and not on following the same donors. Possibly, invariant MAIT and iNKT cells partly confounded zero-insertion analyses.

A few counts support this clonotype. Its cognate antigen is unknown. MiXCR, run by TCRdb on the 5' RACE reads, gives a single entry per CDR3 protein. The data show under 900,000 distinct CDR3 sequences, around an eighth seen once. V was pared by 0 bases and J by 2 bases, with 21 bases between. Germline V gives CDR1 SGHRS, CDR2 YFSETQ. The CDR3 is made up of 18 amino acids. The sample was also reused in another study, on yellow fever vaccine responses in identical twins.

This receptor was obtained from a woman aged 18-29 years in good health. The chain carries TRBV5-1 and TRBJ2-7, with D hard to call. Sequenced: PBMCs. The CDR3 is CASSLGVLGLAAPYEQYF. The DNA for the CDR3 is TGCGCCAGCAGCTTGGGCGTTTTAGGGCTCGCGGCACCCTACGAGCAGTACTTC.